A selection of T cell receptor beta chains follows, all from one sample in a study of T cell responses to AZD1222 COVID-19 vaccine. Assay used: immunoSEQ multiplex PCR; TCRdb lists only in-frame clones, some missing. In the table there are just over 90,000 clones, roughly nine tenths of which are singletons. The sample was peripheral blood, taken 28 days after the second AZD1222 dose. These receptors were obtained from an adult who received the AZD1222 COVID-19 vaccine. The CDR3 runs from the conserved cysteine through the conserved F or W. A D gene is named only where the DNA matches it firmly. Some rows have no size entry. The others give once, few or many, or a class for an expanded clone.

v_call	clone_size	d_call	j_call	cdr3_aa	cdr3_nt
TRBV27	.	TRBD1	TRBJ1-2	CASSDRGSLGNGYTF	TGTGCCAGCAGTGACAGGGGGTCCCTCGGAAATGGCTACACCTTC
TRBV2	.	.	TRBJ1-3	CASSGTSGNTIYF	TGTGCCAGCTCCGGGACATCTGGAAACACCATATATTTT
TRBV3-1/TRBV3-2	.	.	TRBJ1-1	CASSQDGGDYVNTEAFF	TGTGCCAGCAGCCAAGATGGGGGGGATTATGTGAACACTGAAGCTTTCTTT
TRBV5-1	few	TRBD2	TRBJ2-3	CASSPRPTSGVLDTQYF	TGCGCCAGCAGCCCCCGACCGACTAGCGGGGTTCTAGATACGCAGTATTTT
TRBV19	.	.	TRBJ1-1	CASSIFLQDSLNTEAFF	TGTGCCAGTAGTATTTTTTTACAGGACAGCCTGAACACTGAAGCTTTCTTT
TRBV5-1	.	.	TRBJ2-2	CASAWTVNTGELFF	TGCGCCAGCGCGTGGACAGTGAACACCGGGGAGCTGTTTTTT
TRBV3-1/TRBV3-2	.	.	TRBJ2-7	CASSQSARRGYEQYF	TGTGCCAGCAGCCAAAGTGCGCGGAGGGGGTACGAGCAGTACTTC
TRBV18	.	TRBD1	TRBJ1-1	CASSPRTGRNTEAFF	TGTGCCAGCTCACCCCGGACAGGGCGGAACACTGAAGCTTTCTTT
TRBV12-3/TRBV12-4	.	TRBD2	TRBJ2-1	CASSVSGGRPPVF	TGTGCCAGCAGCGTCAGCGGGGGCCGGCCCCCGGTCTTC
TRBV6-5	.	TRBD1	TRBJ1-1	CASSPLEGAFTEAFF	TGTGCCAGCAGTCCCCTAGAGGGGGCCTTCACTGAAGCTTTCTTT
TRBV6-5	.	.	TRBJ2-3	CASKLMGGSTATQYF	TGTGCCAGCAAGTTGATGGGGGGTTCCACAGCTACGCAGTATTTT
TRBV5-1	.	.	TRBJ1-6	CASSLAFLGSPLHF	TGCGCCAGCAGCTTGGCCTTTTTGGGTTCACCCCTCCACTTT
TRBV29-1	.	TRBD1	TRBJ1-4	CSVVLSQGANEKLFF	TGCAGCGTTGTCCTAAGTCAGGGGGCTAATGAAAAACTGTTTTTT
TRBV6-5	.	.	TRBJ2-3	CASIPTPADTQYF	TGTGCCAGCATTCCGACCCCCGCAGATACGCAGTATTTT